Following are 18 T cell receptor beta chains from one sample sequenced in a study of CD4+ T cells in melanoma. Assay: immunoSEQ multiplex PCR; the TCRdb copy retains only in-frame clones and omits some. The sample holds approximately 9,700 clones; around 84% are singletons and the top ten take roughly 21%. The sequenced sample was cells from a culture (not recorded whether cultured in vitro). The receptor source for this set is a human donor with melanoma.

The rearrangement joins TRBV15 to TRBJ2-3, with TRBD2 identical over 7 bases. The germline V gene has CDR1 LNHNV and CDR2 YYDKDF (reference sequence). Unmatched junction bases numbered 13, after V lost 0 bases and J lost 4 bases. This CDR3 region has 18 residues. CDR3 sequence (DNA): TGTGCCACCAGCAGAGACCTCTCTCGCGGGGGTTGGCCAGATACGCAGTATTTT. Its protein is CATSRDLSRGGWPDTQYF.

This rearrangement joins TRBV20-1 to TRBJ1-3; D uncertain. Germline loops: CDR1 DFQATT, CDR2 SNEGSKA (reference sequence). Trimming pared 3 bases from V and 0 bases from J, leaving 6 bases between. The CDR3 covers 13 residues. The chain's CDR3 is CSASRSSGNTIYF. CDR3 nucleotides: TGCAGTGCTAGTAGGTCCTCTGGAAACACCATATATTTT.

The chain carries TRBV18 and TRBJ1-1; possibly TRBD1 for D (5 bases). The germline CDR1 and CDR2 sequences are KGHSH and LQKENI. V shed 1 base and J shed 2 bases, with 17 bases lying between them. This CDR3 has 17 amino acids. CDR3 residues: CASSPQRGKGSNTEAFF. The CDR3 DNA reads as TGTGCCAGCTCACCACAACGGGGGAAGGGCTCCAACACTGAAGCTTTCTTT.

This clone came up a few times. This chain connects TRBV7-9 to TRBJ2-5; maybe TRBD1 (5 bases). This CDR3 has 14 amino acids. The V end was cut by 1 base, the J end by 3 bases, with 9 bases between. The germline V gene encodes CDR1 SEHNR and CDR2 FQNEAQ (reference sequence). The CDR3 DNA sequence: TGTGCCAGCAGCTTAGAAAGGGGAAAAGAGACCCAGTACTTC. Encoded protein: CASSLERGKETQYF.

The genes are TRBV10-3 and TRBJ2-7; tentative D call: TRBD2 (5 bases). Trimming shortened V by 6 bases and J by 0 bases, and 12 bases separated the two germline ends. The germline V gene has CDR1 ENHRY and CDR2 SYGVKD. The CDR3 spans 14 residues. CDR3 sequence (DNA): TGTGCCATCAGGGGAGTTGGGAGCTCCTACGAGCAGTACTTC. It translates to CAIRGVGSSYEQYF.

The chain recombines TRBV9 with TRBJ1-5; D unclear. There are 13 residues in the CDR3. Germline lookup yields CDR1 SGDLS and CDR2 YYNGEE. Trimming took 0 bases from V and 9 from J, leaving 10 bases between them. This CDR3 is CASSVEQTGPQHF. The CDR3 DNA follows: TGTGCCAGCAGCGTAGAACAGACGGGGCCCCAGCATTTT. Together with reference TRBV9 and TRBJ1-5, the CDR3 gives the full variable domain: DSGVTQTPKHLITATGQRVTLRCSPRSGDLSVYWYQQSLDQGLQFLIQYYNGEERAKGNILERFSAQQFPDLHSELNLSSLELGDSALYFCASSVEQTGPQHFGDGTRLSIL.

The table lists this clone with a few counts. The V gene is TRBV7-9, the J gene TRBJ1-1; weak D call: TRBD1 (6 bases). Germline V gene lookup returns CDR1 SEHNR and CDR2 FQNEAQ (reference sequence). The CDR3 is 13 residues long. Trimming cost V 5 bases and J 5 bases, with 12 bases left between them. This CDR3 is CASSPHRETEAFF. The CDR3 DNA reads TGTGCCAGCAGCCCTCACAGGGAAACTGAAGCTTTCTTT.

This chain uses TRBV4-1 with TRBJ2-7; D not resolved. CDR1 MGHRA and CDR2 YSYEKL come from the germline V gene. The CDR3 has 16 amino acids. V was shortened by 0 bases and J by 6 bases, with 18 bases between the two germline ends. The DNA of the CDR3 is TGCGCCAGCAGCCAAGAAAGAGTGGGCCCCGGCGGCGAGCAGTACTTC. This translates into CASSQERVGPGGEQYF.

CDR3 DNA sequence: TGTGCCAGCAGCGGAGTCCGGGCCGCCTCAGGTGGCTACACCTTC. Amino acid sequence: CASSGVRAASGGYTF. The gene calls are TRBV11-2 and TRBJ1-2, with D hard to call. The CDR3 length is 15 residues. CDR1 and CDR2 from the germline V gene are SGHAT and FQNNGV. V lost 5 bases to trimming and J lost 7 bases, with 20 bases between them.

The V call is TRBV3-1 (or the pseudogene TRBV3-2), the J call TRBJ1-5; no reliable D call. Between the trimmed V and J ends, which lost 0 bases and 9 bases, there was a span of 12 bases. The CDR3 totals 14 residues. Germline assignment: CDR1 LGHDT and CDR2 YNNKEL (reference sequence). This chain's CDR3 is CASSQDLDRTPQHF. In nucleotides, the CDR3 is TGTGCCAGCAGCCAAGATCTAGATCGGACGCCCCAGCATTTT.

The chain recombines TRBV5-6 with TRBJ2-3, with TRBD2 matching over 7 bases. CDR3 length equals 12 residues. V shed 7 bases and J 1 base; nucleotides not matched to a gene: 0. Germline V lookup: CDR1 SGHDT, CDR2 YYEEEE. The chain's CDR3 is CASGGGTDTQYF. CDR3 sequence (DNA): TGTGCCAGCGGGGGGGGCACAGATACGCAGTATTTT.

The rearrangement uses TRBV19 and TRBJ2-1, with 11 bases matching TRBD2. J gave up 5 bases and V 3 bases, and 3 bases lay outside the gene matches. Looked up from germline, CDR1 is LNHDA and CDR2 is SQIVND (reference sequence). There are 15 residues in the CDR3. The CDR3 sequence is CASSIPSGGNNEQFF. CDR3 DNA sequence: TGTGCCAGTAGTATCCCTAGCGGGGGGAACAATGAGCAGTTCTTC.

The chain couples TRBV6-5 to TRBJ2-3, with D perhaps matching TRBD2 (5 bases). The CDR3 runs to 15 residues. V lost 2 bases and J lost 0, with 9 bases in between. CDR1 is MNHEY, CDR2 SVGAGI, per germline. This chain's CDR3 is CASSYRTGSTDTQYF. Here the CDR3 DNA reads TGTGCCAGCAGTTACCGGACTGGCAGCACAGATACGCAGTATTTT.

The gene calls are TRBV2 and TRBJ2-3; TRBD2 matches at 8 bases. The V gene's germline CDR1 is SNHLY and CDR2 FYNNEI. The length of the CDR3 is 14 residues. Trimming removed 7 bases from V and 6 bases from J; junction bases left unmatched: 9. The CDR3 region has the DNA TGTGCCAGCAAGGGACTAGGTATTGTCGATACGCAGTATTTT. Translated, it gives CASKGLGIVDTQYF.

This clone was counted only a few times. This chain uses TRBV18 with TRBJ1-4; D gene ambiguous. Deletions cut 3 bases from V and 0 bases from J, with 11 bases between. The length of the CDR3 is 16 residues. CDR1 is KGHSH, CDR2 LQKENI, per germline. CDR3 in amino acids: CASSPGLGATNEKLFF. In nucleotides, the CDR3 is TGTGCCAGCTCACCGGGATTGGGCGCAACTAATGAAAAACTGTTTTTT.

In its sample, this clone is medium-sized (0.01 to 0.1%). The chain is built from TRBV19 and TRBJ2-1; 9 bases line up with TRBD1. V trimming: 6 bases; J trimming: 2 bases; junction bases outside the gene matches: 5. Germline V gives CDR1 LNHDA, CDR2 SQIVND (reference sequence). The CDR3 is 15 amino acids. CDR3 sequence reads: CASRLGQGPYNEQFF. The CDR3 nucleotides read TGTGCCAGTAGGCTGGGACAGGGACCCTACAATGAGCAGTTCTTC. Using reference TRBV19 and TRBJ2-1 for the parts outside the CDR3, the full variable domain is DGGITQSPKYLFRKEGQNVTLSCEQNLNHDAMYWYRQDPGQGLRLIYYSQIVNDFQKGDIAEGYSVSREKKESFPLTVTSAQKNPTAFYLCASRLGQGPYNEQFFGPGTRLTVL.

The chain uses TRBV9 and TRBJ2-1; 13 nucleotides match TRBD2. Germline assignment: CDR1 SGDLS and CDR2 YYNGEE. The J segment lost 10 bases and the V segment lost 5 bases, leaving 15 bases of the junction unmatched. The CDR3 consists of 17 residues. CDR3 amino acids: CASSGSGLAGTKGEQFF. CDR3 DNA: TGTGCCAGCAGTGGATCGGGACTAGCGGGAACTAAGGGCGAGCAGTTCTTC.

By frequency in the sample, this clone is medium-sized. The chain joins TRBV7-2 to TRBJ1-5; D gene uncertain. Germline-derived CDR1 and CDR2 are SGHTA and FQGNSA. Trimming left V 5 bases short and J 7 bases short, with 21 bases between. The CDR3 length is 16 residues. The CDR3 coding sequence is TGTGCCAGCAGCCCCAGAACCGGGTTTATGGTACAGCCCCAGCATTTT. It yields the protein CASSPRTGFMVQPQHF.